Presented here are 4 T cell receptor beta chains from one specimen sequenced in a study of T cell repertoires in cytomegalovirus infection. A single record per CDR3 protein comes from TCRdb applying MiXCR to the reads. The table records some 680,000 distinct CDR3 sequences, 35% of them present only once. Sequencing was done on a sample of PBMCs. Receptors were obtained from a human donor in good health (CMV status not recorded). Some clones in this sample may be carry-over from other donors' samples.

For this clonotype: A much larger clonotype is one base distant, so this may be a read error. V gene TRBV7-2 combines with J gene TRBJ1-5, with TRBD1 matching over 7 bases. The V segment lost 6 bases and the J segment 5 bases; nucleotides outside the gene matches: 10. The length of the CDR3 is 15 residues. CDR1 and CDR2 from the germline V gene are SGHTA and FQGNSA. CDR3 sequence: CASRLRNRGDQPQHF. The CDR3, as DNA: TGTGCCAGCAGGTTACGAAACAGGGGCGATCAGCCCCAGCATTTT.

As concerns this clonotype: The junction and the germline gene differ at one end; a read error may be behind it. The genes are TRBV5-1 and TRBJ1-1; D not resolved. The germline CDR1 and CDR2 sequences are SGHRS and YFSETQ. The CDR3 has 14 residues. CDR3 residues: CASSLGILRTEAFF. The CDR3 DNA reads TGCGCCAGCAGCTTGGGTATCTTAAGGACTGAGGCTTTCTTT.

The chain has TRBV30 and TRBJ1-2, with TRBD1 matching over 10 bases. The CDR3 is 13 amino acids. The germline V gene has CDR1 GTSNPN and CDR2 SVGIG (reference sequence). Trimming at V came to 7 bases and at J to 5 bases, leaving 7 bases not matched to a gene. The CDR3 reads CASATGGRYGYTF. As DNA, the CDR3 is TGTGCCTCCGCGACAGGGGGCAGGTATGGCTACACCTTC.

The chain employs TRBV7-4 and TRBJ2-3, with a weak D call TRBD2 (6 bases). The CDR3 runs to 16 residues. Looked up from germline, CDR1 is SGHVT and CDR2 is SQSDAQ. V lost 5 bases and J lost 2, with 17 bases in between. CDR3 protein: CASSLQEGGHTDTQYF. The DNA of the CDR3 is TGTGCCAGCAGCCTCCAGGAGGGAGGACACACAGATACGCAGTATTTT.